This T cell receptor beta chain emerged from a study of OX40 agonist ivuxolimab in advanced cancers. In the study overall: Ivuxolimab was an agonistic, fully human IgG2 monoclonal antibody directed against OX40 (CD134), a costimulatory receptor. Intravenous ivuxolimab was administered to patients every 2 weeks at six dose levels: 0.01, 0.1, 0.3, 1.5, 3 and 10 mg/kg. Among the roughly 52 dose-escalation patients, around 20 had hepatocellular carcinoma, 15 melanoma, 9 renal cell carcinoma and 9 head and neck cancer. In the dose-escalation cohort, more than 75% of patients were male, and the mean age was approximately 60 years, with a range of roughly 20 to 80. Prior anti-PD-1, anti-PD-L1 or anti-CTLA-4 therapy was permitted, and 35% to 40% of dose-escalation patients had received checkpoint inhibitors. Three dose-escalation patients achieved partial responses, one with hepatocellular carcinoma and two with cutaneous melanoma. The point of sequencing TCRbeta in the periphery was to test whether ivuxolimab changed TCR sequence diversity and drove clonal T-cell expansion. The paper reports the monotherapy dose-escalation portion (N = 52 patients) of the phase I ivuxolimab trial. Overall study outcomes, separate from this receptor: Partial responders in the 0.1-3.0 mg/kg groups had among the lowest normalized peripheral clonal expansion, especially among CD8+ T cells. After ivuxolimab, more expanded clones were found on average in CD8+ T cells than in CD4+ T cells. The antigen specificity of the peripheral T cells that underwent clonal expansion was not determined. Low levels of normalized T-cell clonal expansion were also seen in some patients who did not respond. At doses of 0.1 to 3.0 mg/kg, clonal expansion of both CD4+ and CD8+ blood T cells was observed from baseline to week 6.

Genomic DNA was extracted from sorted cells for sequencing of the TCRbeta CDR3 region. The immunoSEQ Assay was used to sequence the TCRbeta CDR3 regions. This immuneACCESS table, as held by TCRdb, lists in-frame sequences with V and J called but not all clones. Of the missing ones, under half trace to an unresolved V gene in checked studies; the others have no known cause. The sample profile shows some 64,000 clones; around nine tenths of them were found once. The leading ten clones occupy around 0.76% of the sample. The CDR3 holds 14 amino acids from the cysteine to the phenylalanine. The entry retains the CDR3 DNA only, 42 bases that are in frame from base 1. CDR1 and CDR2, per the germline V gene, are SNHLY and FYNNEI. Trimming at the junction amounts to 10 bases on V and 4 bases on J, and the germline ends lie 17 bases apart. Patients with autoimmune disease history or receiving systemic immunosuppression were excluded from the trial. Peripheral blood for TCR sequencing was collected from all dose cohorts at baseline, on cycle 4 day 1, and on cycle 7 day 1. Samples came from an open-label, multicenter, first-in-human phase I dose-escalation trial of ivuxolimab. Adults with locally advanced or metastatic melanoma, renal cell, hepatocellular, or head and neck squamous cell carcinoma were enrolled in the trial. CD4+ and CD8+ T cells were sorted separately from peripheral blood before TCR sequencing.

In regard to this clone: The antigen this receptor binds is unknown. It has no much larger one-base neighbor in the sample; base qualities were not kept.

The sequences come from CD4+ or CD8+ T cells sorted from blood, collected in a trial of the OX40 agonist ivuxolimab. This sequence was found in an adult with an advanced solid tumor such as melanoma, head and neck, liver or kidney cancer. The rearrangement combines TRBV2 with TRBJ1-5; no D segment can be confidently identified. The sequenced DNA is TGTGCCATAAGTGGTGGGCGACGGAATCAGCCCCAGCATTTT. Translation gives CAISGGRRNQPQHF.